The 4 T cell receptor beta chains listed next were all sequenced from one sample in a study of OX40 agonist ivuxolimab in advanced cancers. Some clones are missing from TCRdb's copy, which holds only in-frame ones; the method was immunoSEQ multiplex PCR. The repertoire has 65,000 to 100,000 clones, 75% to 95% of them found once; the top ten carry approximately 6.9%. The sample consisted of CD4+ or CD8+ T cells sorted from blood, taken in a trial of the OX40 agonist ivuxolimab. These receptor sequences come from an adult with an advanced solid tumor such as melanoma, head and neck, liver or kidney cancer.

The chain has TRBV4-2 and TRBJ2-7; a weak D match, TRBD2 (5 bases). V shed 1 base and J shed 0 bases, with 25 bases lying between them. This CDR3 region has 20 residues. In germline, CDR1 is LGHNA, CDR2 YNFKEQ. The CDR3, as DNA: TGTGCCAGCAGCCAAGTGGCATCTGTCGCGGGCTCCTCTACCTCCTACGAGCAGTACTTC. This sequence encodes CASSQVASVAGSSTSYEQYF.

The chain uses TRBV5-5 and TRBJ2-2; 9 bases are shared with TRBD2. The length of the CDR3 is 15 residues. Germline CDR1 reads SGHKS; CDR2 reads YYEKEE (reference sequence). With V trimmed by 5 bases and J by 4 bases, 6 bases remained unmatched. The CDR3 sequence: CASSLAGVVTGELFF. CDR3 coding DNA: TGTGCCAGCAGTTTAGCGGGAGTGGTCACCGGGGAGCTGTTTTTT.

The CDR3 protein is CASSGIAGPQYNEQFF. As DNA, the CDR3 is TGTGCCAGCAGTGGTATAGCGGGACCCCAATACAATGAGCAGTTCTTC. V usage is TRBV28 and J usage is TRBJ2-1; 8 nucleotides line up with TRBD2. The CDR3 covers 16 residues. The germline V gene encodes CDR1 MDHEN and CDR2 SYDVKM. Unmatched junction bases numbered 10, after V lost 5 bases and J lost 4 bases.

CDR3 sequence: CASRTGGSNQPQHF. CDR3 coding DNA: TGTGCCAGCCGGACAGGGGGGAGCAATCAGCCCCAGCATTTT. The gene calls are TRBV28 and TRBJ1-5; 10 bases align to TRBD1. The trim removed 8 bases at V and 1 base at J, leaving 2 bases unmatched. This CDR3 has 14 residues. The germline V gene has CDR1 MDHEN and CDR2 SYDVKM.